This record concerns one T cell receptor (beta chain) sequence. Per germline, CDR1 SGHTA and CDR2 FQGTGA. V lost 5 bases, J lost 5 bases, and 9 bases lay in between. This CDR3 spans 12 amino acids. This entry comes from a study of blood T cell repertoires in COVID-19. As handled by the study authors: How many nucleated cells were present was estimated from reference gene primer amplification. TCRdb's copy holds only in-frame clones and misses some; the assay was immunoSEQ multiplex PCR. V and J calls and clone size are given by that table; D and trimming were obtained from the DNA. The top ten clones hold approximately 6.5% of a sample with 250,000 to 300,000 clones, over 80% of them seen once. While infection was still active, Seattle patients were enrolled and then followed longitudinally.

This clonotype was sampled from a woman between 50 and 59 years old with COVID-19, enrolled during active disease. Material: peripheral blood. The rearrangement joins TRBV7-3 to TRBJ1-2, with D hard to call. The CDR3 DNA reads as TGTGCCAGCAGCCTTGAGGGTTATGGCTACACCTTC. The encoded protein is CASSLEGYGYTF.